This TCR beta chain was captured in a study of blood T cell repertoires in COVID-19. Sequencing used immunoSEQ multiplex PCR; TCRdb keeps in-frame clones, though not all of them. The sample comprises approximately 190,000 clones, more than 75% of which are singletons, and approximately 5.6% rests with the top ten. This CDR3 contains 14 residues. V shed 3 bases and J 6 bases; nucleotides not matched to a gene: 7. Germline CDR1 reads SNHLY; CDR2 reads FYNNEI. This TCR derives from a man aged 35-49 years with active or convalescent COVID-19. Specimen: peripheral blood. The chain is built from TRBV2 and TRBJ1-1; TRBD1 matches 7 bases. The chain's CDR3 is CASSENEGAAEAFF. CDR3 nucleotides: TGTGCCAGCAGTGAGAATGAGGGGGCGGCTGAAGCTTTCTTT.